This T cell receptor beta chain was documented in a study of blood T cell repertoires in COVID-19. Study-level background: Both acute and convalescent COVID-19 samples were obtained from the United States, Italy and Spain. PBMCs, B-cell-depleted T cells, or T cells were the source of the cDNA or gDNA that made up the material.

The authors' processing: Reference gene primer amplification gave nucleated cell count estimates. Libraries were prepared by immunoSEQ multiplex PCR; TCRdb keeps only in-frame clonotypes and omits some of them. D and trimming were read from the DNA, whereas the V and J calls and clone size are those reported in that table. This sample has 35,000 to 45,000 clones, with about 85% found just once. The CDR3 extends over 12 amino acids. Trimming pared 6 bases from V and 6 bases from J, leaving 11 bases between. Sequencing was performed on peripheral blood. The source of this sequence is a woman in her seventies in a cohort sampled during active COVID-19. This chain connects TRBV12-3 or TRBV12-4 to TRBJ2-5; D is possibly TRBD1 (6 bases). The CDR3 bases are TGTGCCAGCAGCGGACAGCTCCAGACCCAGTACTTC. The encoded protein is CASSGQLQTQYF.